The sequence of this T cell receptor beta chain was determined in a study of regulatory T cells in long-lasting Graves disease. Study-wide results and limits: Persistent patients had a count of shared public clonotypes (over 2,500) that exceeded that of new patients (966).

This CDR3 contains 14 residues. The V end lost 6 bases, the J end lost 3 bases, and 17 bases lay between the germline ends. In germline, CDR1 is DFQATT, CDR2 SNEGSKA (reference sequence). Arm-PCR of CDR3 regions and iRepertoire HTBI primers were used to build TCR beta libraries. TCRdb fed the multiplex PCR reads into MiXCR, producing one record per CDR3 protein. The sample yields approximately 540,000 distinct CDR3 sequences, approximately 12% seen once. Sample time point: newly diagnosed GD, antithyroid drugs for less than 3 months. Generation of the TCR library employed RNA extracted from PBMCs. This clonotype occurred many times. Its matching antigen is unknown. The data were also submitted as part of a second study, on T cells in Graves' hyperthyroidism and ophthalmopathy.

This chain connects TRBV20-1 to TRBJ2-5; the D call may be TRBD1 or TRBD2 (6 bases each). The sequence derives from a woman aged 25 to 39 with Graves disease. Material: peripheral blood mononuclear cells (PBMCs), obtained at new diagnosis, from a patient treated with antithyroid drugs. This chain's CDR3 is CSAKDGGGEETQYF. CDR3 bases: TGCAGTGCAAAGGACGGGGGCGGAGAAGAGACCCAGTACTTC.